This record looks at one T cell receptor beta chain sequence and its context. Donors in Cohort 3 who had recovered were those with two negative PCRs, healthcare professional clearance, or resolution of their symptoms. Trimming took off 6 bases at V and 8 bases at J, with 16 bases between the two ends. The CDR3 consists of 13 residues. This record belongs to a study of blood T cell repertoires in COVID-19. About the study: COVID-19 samples collected from the United States, Italy and Spain covered acute and convalescent phases. Sample material is recorded as cDNA or gDNA derived from T cells, B-cell-depleted T cells, or PBMCs.

Original analysis: Nucleated cell counts were estimated from reference gene primer amplification. Libraries were prepared by immunoSEQ multiplex PCR; TCRdb keeps only in-frame clonotypes and omits some of them. Clone size and the V and J calls come from that table; the DNA yielded D and trimming. The sample has about 260,000 clones, about 82% seen once. J is TRBJ1-2 and V is TRBV12-3 or TRBV12-4, with D perhaps matching TRBD1 (5 bases). The TCR was taken from a woman aged 45-59 years who had recovered from COVID-19. Sequencing used PBMCs or T cells enriched from blood (not recorded which). DNA for the CDR3: TGTGCCAGCAGCCTGGGGGTGGGAGGCGGCTACACCTTC. This translates into CASSLGVGGGYTF.